Listed below are T cell receptor beta chains from one sample, sequenced in a study of shared clonotypes between healthy human individuals. Produced via immunoSEQ multiplex PCR; TCRdb's table is partial and in-frame only. The sample carries roughly 680,000 clones, 55% to 75% recorded once. The material sequenced was memory CD4+ T cells sorted from blood. These receptors came from a woman aged 25 to 39 in good health. Both conserved end residues are part of each CDR3. A D gene is named only where the DNA matches it firmly. Some rows have no size entry. The others give once, few or many, or a class for an expanded clone.

TRBJ2-7,.,TRBV7-6,few,CASSPSDGTYEQYF,TGTGCCAGCAGCCCTTCGGACGGGACCTACGAGCAGTACTTC
TRBJ2-1,TRBD2,TRBV2,.,CASRTPGDGLAGGNEQFF,TGTGCCAGCAGGACACCTGGAGACGGACTAGCGGGAGGTAATGAGCAGTTCTTC
TRBJ2-1,.,TRBV2,.,CASSARGAYNEQFF,TGTGCCAGCAGTGCCCGAGGCGCTTACAATGAGCAGTTCTTC
TRBJ2-1,.,TRBV7-2,.,CASSLDQSEYNEQFF,TGTGCCAGCAGCTTAGATCAGTCCGAATACAATGAGCAGTTCTTC
TRBJ2-7,TRBD2,TRBV28,.,CASSLTSGRAVRYEQYF,TGTGCCAGCAGTTTGACTAGCGGGAGGGCTGTTAGGTACGAGCAGTACTTC
TRBJ2-3,.,TRBV4-1,.,CASSQEFAGLAITSTDTQYF,TGCGCCAGCAGCCAAGAATTCGCAGGGTTGGCTATTACTAGCACAGATACGCAGTATTTT
TRBJ1-5,.,TRBV6-4,.,CASSEQGDGPQHF,TGTGCCAGCAGTGAACAGGGCGACGGTCCCCAGCATTTT
TRBJ2-3,TRBD2,TRBV18,.,CASSPLLAGGAGRNTDTQYF,TGTGCCAGCTCACCCCTACTAGCGGGAGGGGCTGGCCGGAACACAGATACGCAGTATTTT
TRBJ1-3,.,TRBV2,.,CASTIGGSGNTIYF,TGTGCCAGCACGATTGGGGGCTCTGGAAACACCATATATTTT
TRBJ1-2,.,TRBV28,.,CASSPYYYGYTF,TGTGCCAGCAGTCCTTATTACTATGGCTACACCTTC
TRBJ1-2,TRBD1,TRBV28,.,CASSLRTGMSSGYTF,TGTGCCAGCAGTTTACGGACAGGAATGTCTTCTGGCTACACCTTC
TRBJ2-1,TRBD2,TRBV7-3,.,CASSLWASGNEQFF,TGTGCCAGCAGCTTATGGGCTAGCGGGAATGAGCAGTTCTTC
TRBJ1-1,TRBD1,TRBV28,.,CASSSPGDRKAFF,TGTGCCAGCAGTTCCCCCGGGGACAGGAAAGCTTTCTTT
TRBJ2-7,TRBD1,TRBV7-9,.,CASSPYSGGRSYEQYF,TGTGCCAGCAGCCCCTACTCAGGGGGCAGGTCCTACGAGCAGTACTTC
TRBJ2-7,TRBD2,TRBV5-8,.,CASSLTSGPDEQYF,TGTGCCAGCAGCTTAACTAGCGGCCCCGACGAGCAGTACTTC
TRBJ2-7,.,TRBV7-9,.,CASSLVEGWDEQYF,TGTGCCAGCAGCTTAGTCGAAGGATGGGACGAGCAGTACTTC
TRBJ1-2,TRBD1,TRBV28,.,CASSHDRGRVYGYTF,TGTGCCAGCAGCCATGACAGGGGGCGAGTCTATGGCTACACCTTC
TRBJ2-7,TRBD1,TRBV5-4,.,CASSPGGTGGNSYEQYF,TGTGCCAGCAGCCCTGGGGGGACAGGGGGAAACTCCTACGAGCAGTACTTC
TRBJ2-3,TRBD2,TRBV27,.,CASSKGLGLWTDTQYF,TGTGCCAGCAGTAAAGGACTAGGGTTGTGGACAGATACGCAGTATTTT
TRBJ2-1,.,TRBV5-4,.,CASSFKGAEQFF,TGTGCCAGCAGCTTCAAAGGAGCTGAGCAGTTCTTC
TRBJ2-1,.,TRBV7-3,.,CASSFGLRNSYNEQFF,TGTGCCAGCAGCTTCGGACTTCGCAACTCCTACAATGAGCAGTTCTTC
TRBJ2-2,TRBD1,TRBV29-1,.,CSAQGTAADFPGELFF,TGCAGCGCCCAGGGGACAGCCGCCGACTTCCCCGGGGAGCTGTTTTTT
TRBJ2-3,TRBD2,TRBV10-3,.,CAISGISGSRGTDTQYF,TGTGCCATCAGTGGGATTAGCGGGAGTCGTGGCACAGATACGCAGTATTTT
TRBJ2-2,TRBD2,TRBV27,once,CASSLFVPSGNTGELFF,TGTGCCAGCAGTTTATTTGTCCCTAGCGGTAACACCGGGGAGCTGTTTTTT
TRBJ2-1,TRBD2,TRBV7-2,.,CASSLEGLAGHNEQFF,TGTGCCAGCAGCTTAGAGGGACTAGCGGGTCACAATGAGCAGTTCTTC
TRBJ2-7,.,TRBV14,.,CASSQGQVTHEQYF,TGTGCCAGCAGCCAAGGACAGGTAACCCACGAGCAGTACTTC
TRBJ2-1,TRBD2,TRBV9,.,CASCRGGGSYNEQFF,TGTGCCAGCTGCCGGGGGGGAGGTTCCTACAATGAGCAGTTCTTC
TRBJ2-2,.,TRBV10-1,.,CASSESGELFF,TGCGCCAGCAGTGAATCCGGGGAGCTGTTTTTT
TRBJ1-3,.,TRBV10-3,few,CAISESDRGNTIYF,TGTGCCATCAGTGAATCGGACCGGGGAAACACCATATATTTT
TRBJ2-7,TRBD2,TRBV10-3,.,CAIRTSGSGYEQYF,TGTGCCATCAGGACTAGCGGGAGCGGCTACGAGCAGTACTTC
TRBJ2-1,.,TRBV5-1,.,CASSLGAEYNEQFF,TGCGCCAGCAGCTTGGGGGCGGAGTACAATGAGCAGTTCTTC
TRBJ1-1,.,TRBV28,few,CASSRESFGAFF,TGTGCCAGCAGCCGGGAATCTTTTGGAGCTTTCTTT
TRBJ2-7,TRBD2,TRBV28,.,CASRSGGGEDSYEQYF,TGTGCCAGCAGATCTGGTGGGGGGGAAGACTCCTACGAGCAGTACTTC
TRBJ2-7,.,TRBV28,many,CASSVSGTLFEQYF,TGTGCCAGCAGTGTATCCGGGACCCTATTCGAGCAGTACTTC
TRBJ2-1,TRBD2,TRBV5-4,.,CASRLAGGPSYNEQFF,TGTGCCAGCAGGCTTGCGGGAGGTCCCTCCTACAATGAGCAGTTCTTC
TRBJ1-1,TRBD1,TRBV2,many,CASRDRVMNTEAFF,TGTGCCAGCAGGGACAGGGTTATGAACACTGAAGCTTTCTTT
TRBJ1-1,.,TRBV7-6,.,CASSFSEDTEAFF,TGTGCCAGCAGCTTCTCGGAGGACACTGAAGCTTTCTTT
TRBJ2-2,.,TRBV7-6,few,CASSLERTGLNTGELFF,TGTGCCAGCAGCTTAGAACGTACGGGGCTGAACACCGGGGAGCTGTTTTTT
TRBJ1-5,.,TRBV7-8,many,CASSLQRDQPQHF,TGTGCCAGCAGCCTACAACGGGATCAGCCCCAGCATTTT
TRBJ2-3,TRBD2,TRBV5-1,once,CASSNTLADLSTDTQYF,TGCGCCAGCAGCAATACACTAGCGGACCTTAGCACAGATACGCAGTATTTT
TRBJ2-5,TRBD1,TRBV5-1,.,CASSSLGTGKETQYF,TGCGCCAGCAGCTCCCTCGGGACAGGAAAAGAGACCCAGTACTTC
TRBJ2-3,.,TRBV30,.,CALSQVAGTDTQYF,TGTGCCTTGTCTCAGGTGGCAGGGACAGATACGCAGTATTTT
TRBJ1-2,.,TRBV28,few,CASTREANYGYTF,TGTGCCAGCACAAGGGAAGCTAACTATGGCTACACCTTC
TRBJ1-5,.,TRBV6-1,.,CASSSGTPQPQHF,TGTGCCAGCAGCAGCGGGACACCCCAGCCCCAGCATTTT
TRBJ2-7,.,TRBV28,.,CASSLKGPPYEQYF,TGTGCCAGCAGTTTGAAAGGACCCCCCTACGAGCAGTACTTC
TRBJ2-5,TRBD2,TRBV25-1,few,CASSGTSGRWETQYF,TGTGCCAGCAGTGGGACTAGCGGGAGATGGGAGACCCAGTACTTC
TRBJ2-1,.,TRBV5-6,.,CASTRRLVGAYNEQFF,TGTGCCAGCACTCGGAGGTTGGTTGGGGCCTACAATGAGCAGTTCTTC
TRBJ2-1,.,TRBV5-1,once,CASSPLGGDSYNEQFF,TGCGCCAGCAGCCCGTTGGGCGGAGACTCCTACAATGAGCAGTTCTTC
TRBJ1-3,.,TRBV28,.,CASSINGGSGNTIYF,TGTGCCAGCAGCATTAACGGGGGCTCTGGAAACACCATATATTTT
TRBJ1-5,TRBD1,TRBV10-3,.,CAISPGQGPNQPQHF,TGTGCCATCAGTCCCGGACAGGGCCCCAATCAGCCCCAGCATTTT
TRBJ1-5,TRBD1,TRBV6-1,few,CASSGTTGRPQHF,TGTGCCAGCAGTGGGACGACAGGGCGGCCCCAGCATTTT
TRBJ2-1,.,TRBV5-1,.,CASGRDSSYNEQFF,TGCGCCAGCGGGCGGGACTCCTCCTACAATGAGCAGTTCTTC
TRBJ2-5,TRBD2,TRBV5-1,.,CASSLFEREWSETQYF,TGCGCCAGCAGCTTGTTCGAGCGGGAGTGGAGTGAGACCCAGTACTTC
TRBJ2-1,.,TRBV7-3,.,CASSLLATSPSYNEQFF,TGTGCCAGCAGCTTATTGGCGACGTCACCCTCCTACAATGAGCAGTTCTTC
TRBJ1-3,.,TRBV11-3,.,CASSFGSTPGNTIYF,TGTGCCAGCAGCTTCGGCTCCACCCCAGGAAACACCATATATTTT